These T cell receptor beta chains were read from a single sample in a study of T cell responses to AZD1222 COVID-19 vaccine. Sequencing used immunoSEQ multiplex PCR; TCRdb keeps in-frame clones, though not all of them. The sample records about 94,000 clones, 75% to 90% being singletons. The sequences come from peripheral blood, collected 28 days after the second AZD1222 dose. The receptors stem from an adult who received the AZD1222 COVID-19 vaccine. CDR3s include the opening cysteine and the closing phenylalanine or tryptophan. D genes are given only for firm matches. The listing skips clone size in some rows; elsewhere it reads once, few, many or a size class.

V: TRBV29-1; D: -; J: TRBJ1-5; size: few; DNA: TGCAGCGCCACCGGGCCCAATAGCAATCAGCCCCAGCATTTT; CDR3: CSATGPNSNQPQHF
V: TRBV6-2/TRBV6-3; D: -; J: TRBJ1-1; size: few; DNA: TGTGCCAGCAGTTACAGACCTAACACTGAAGCTTTCTTT; CDR3: CASSYRPNTEAFF
V: TRBV11-2; D: -; J: TRBJ2-1; size: -; DNA: TGTGCCAGCAGCCCGCCCGGGATTCCCAATGAGCAGTTCTTC; CDR3: CASSPPGIPNEQFF
V: TRBV7-2; D: -; J: TRBJ1-6; size: -; DNA: TGTGCCAGCAGCCGGGAGGCGGACAGTAATTCACCCCTCCACTTT; CDR3: CASSREADSNSPLHF
V: TRBV10-1; D: TRBD2; J: TRBJ2-1; size: -; DNA: TGCGCCAGCAGTGAGTCTGGGACTACGAACAATGAGCAGTTCTTC; CDR3: CASSESGTTNNEQFF
V: TRBV19; D: TRBD1; J: TRBJ2-7; size: -; DNA: TGTGCCAGCTCGACAGGGGGAAGCTACGAGCAGTACTTC; CDR3: CASSTGGSYEQYF
V: TRBV4-2; D: TRBD1; J: TRBJ1-6; size: -; DNA: TGTGCCAGCAGCTTCCCGGGACAGCTTAATTCACCCCTCCACTTT; CDR3: CASSFPGQLNSPLHF
V: TRBV18; D: -; J: TRBJ1-1; size: once; DNA: TGTGCCAGCTCATCTCAGCCGAACACTGAAGCTTTCTTT; CDR3: CASSSQPNTEAFF
V: TRBV10-3; D: -; J: TRBJ1-1; size: -; DNA: TGTGCCATCAGTGAAGGGGGGCGAGGCACTGAAGCTTTCTTT; CDR3: CAISEGGRGTEAFF
V: TRBV7-9; D: -; J: TRBJ1-6; size: -; DNA: TGTGCCAGCAGGACCGAGCTGATTTCACCCCTCCACTTT; CDR3: CASRTELISPLHF
V: TRBV5-6; D: -; J: TRBJ1-2; size: -; DNA: TGTGCCAGCAGCTTGGGCAGGGCGGTTCGTGGCTACACCTTC; CDR3: CASSLGRAVRGYTF
V: TRBV7-8; D: -; J: TRBJ1-3; size: few; DNA: TGTGCCAGCAGCTTATGGGGTCCCGACTCTGGAAACACCATATATTTT; CDR3: CASSLWGPDSGNTIYF
V: TRBV14; D: -; J: TRBJ2-7; size: -; DNA: TGTGCCAGCAGCTTTAACTACTACGAGCAGTACTTC; CDR3: CASSFNYYEQYF
V: TRBV2; D: -; J: TRBJ2-3; size: -; DNA: TGTGCCAGCAGTCCTAACATCGGAGGGGGCCGGGATACGCAGTATTTT; CDR3: CASSPNIGGGRDTQYF
V: TRBV15; D: TRBD1; J: TRBJ1-5; size: -; DNA: TGTGCCACCAGCAGAGATGGCCAGGGGGCTTATCAGCCCCAGCATTTT; CDR3: CATSRDGQGAYQPQHF
V: TRBV2; D: TRBD2; J: TRBJ2-7; size: -; DNA: TGTGCCAGCAGTGGCGATAGCGGGTACGAGCAGTACTTC; CDR3: CASSGDSGYEQYF
V: TRBV19; D: -; J: TRBJ2-1; size: -; DNA: TGTGCCAGTAGTATAGCTAGAAGGGCAGAGCATTCAAACAATGAGCAGTTCTTC; CDR3: CASSIARRAEHSNNEQFF
V: TRBV6-5; D: TRBD1; J: TRBJ2-7; size: -; DNA: TGTGCCAGCCGGGACAGACCCTTCTACGAGCAGTACTTC; CDR3: CASRDRPFYEQYF
V: TRBV29-1; D: -; J: TRBJ2-2; size: -; DNA: TGCAGCGTTTTAGGGGCCGGGAAAGTCGGGGAGCTGTTTTTT; CDR3: CSVLGAGKVGELFF
V: TRBV28; D: TRBD2; J: TRBJ2-7; size: -; DNA: TGTGCCAGCAGTACCCCCAGCGGGAGGGTCTACGAGCAGTACTTC; CDR3: CASSTPSGRVYEQYF
V: TRBV10-3; D: -; J: TRBJ2-1; size: -; DNA: TGTGCCATCTTCAGTTTAACCGGCCGGAGCGGAGTCAACAATGAGCAGTTCTTC; CDR3: CAIFSLTGRSGVNNEQFF
V: TRBV5-1; D: -; J: TRBJ1-2; size: -; DNA: TGCGCCAGCAGCTCCATCCCCACCCAACGGGGGGCCGGCTATGGCTACACCTTC; CDR3: CASSSIPTQRGAGYGYTF
V: TRBV18; D: -; J: TRBJ1-2; size: -; DNA: TGTGCCAGCTCACCACGGGGGGACTACTATGGCTACACCTTC; CDR3: CASSPRGDYYGYTF
V: TRBV2; D: -; J: TRBJ2-7; size: -; DNA: TGTGCCAGCAGTGAAGCCCTAATAAGGTACGAGCAGTACTTC; CDR3: CASSEALIRYEQYF
V: TRBV2; D: -; J: TRBJ2-1; size: -; DNA: TGTGCCAGCAGCCTGGACACCCCGGAGGGTGAGCAGTTCTTC; CDR3: CASSLDTPEGEQFF
V: TRBV29-1; D: TRBD2; J: TRBJ2-2; size: -; DNA: TGCAGCGTCGAAACTAGCGGGAGGCCGGCCGGGGAGCTGTTTTTT; CDR3: CSVETSGRPAGELFF
V: TRBV29-1; D: TRBD2; J: TRBJ2-7; size: -; DNA: TGCAGCGTGACCGGGACTAGCGGGAGACCCGCCTACGAGCAGTACTTC; CDR3: CSVTGTSGRPAYEQYF